The next 17 T cell receptor beta chains were all read from a single sample in a study of T-cell memory formation after mild COVID-19. TCRdb re-analysed the 5' RACE reads in MiXCR, keeping a single row per CDR3 protein. The sample has roughly 100,000 distinct CDR3 sequences; about 18% are singletons. Sequencing was carried out using PBMCs or a T cell subset sorted from them (not recorded which). The receptors were gathered from an adult woman who had mild COVID-19 (a few samples of this study predate the infection). Cell type and time point are not known.

The rearrangement uses TRBV7-9 and TRBJ1-1; 8 bases line up with TRBD1. Germline CDR1 SEHNR, CDR2 FQNEAQ (reference sequence). The CDR3 has 15 residues. V shed 6 bases and J 4 bases; nucleotides not matched to a gene: 10. In DNA, the CDR3 is TGTGCCAGCAGTTTTCAACTGACAGGGGCCACTGAAGCTTTCTTT. Amino acids: CASSFQLTGATEAFF.

This clonotype was seen a handful of times. The rearrangement joins TRBV20-1 to TRBJ2-3, with TRBD2 matching 7 bases. Germline V gene sequence: CDR1 DFQATT, CDR2 SNEGSKA (reference sequence). V shed 6 bases, J shed 4 bases, and the junction held 10 bases outside the gene matches. The CDR3 extends over 14 amino acids. The CDR3 spells CSATTRLAPDTQYF. The CDR3 DNA reads as TGCAGTGCCACGACAAGACTAGCCCCAGATACGCAGTATTTT.

This chain uses TRBV12-3 or TRBV12-4 with TRBJ2-1; no clear D gene. This CDR3 is built from 13 residues. Trimming removed 6 bases at V and 8 bases at J, with 14 bases between. CDR3 amino acids: CASSIWSHDEQFF. The CDR3 DNA sequence: TGTGCCAGCAGCATATGGTCCCACGATGAGCAGTTCTTC.

In its sample, this clonotype was seen many times. This chain links TRBV12-3 or TRBV12-4 with TRBJ2-2; D perhaps matches TRBD1 (6 bases). V was trimmed by 2 bases and J by 3 bases, leaving 10 bases between them. CDR3 size: 15 residues. The DNA for the CDR3 is TGTGCCAGCAGTTTAAGGGCAGGGGACACCGGGGAGCTGTTTTTT. It specifies CASSLRAGDTGELFF.

V is TRBV14 and J is TRBJ2-1; TRBD1 might be the D (6 bases). The CDR3 contains 16 residues. The germline V gene has CDR1 SGHDN and CDR2 FVKESK. V lost 3 bases to trimming and J lost 4 bases, with 16 bases between them. The CDR3 DNA is TGTGCCAGCAGCCATAGATCTGGGACACATTACAATGAGCAGTTCTTC. Translation gives CASSHRSGTHYNEQFF.

This chain links TRBV7-9 with TRBJ1-2; no clear D gene. With 4 bases removed from V and 0 bases from J, the gap between germline ends came to 6 bases. Germline CDR1 SEHNR, CDR2 FQNEAQ (reference sequence). The CDR3 covers 13 residues. The CDR3 sequence: CASSSAANYGYTF. Written as DNA, the CDR3 is TGTGCCAGCAGCTCCGCAGCTAACTATGGCTACACCTTC.

This clonotype showed up just a few times. The genes are TRBV9 and TRBJ2-3; D gene uncertain. Trimming took 0 bases from V and 6 from J, leaving 11 bases between them. The CDR3 totals 14 residues. Germline assignment: CDR1 SGDLS and CDR2 YYNGEE. CDR3 amino acids: CASSVDGHPDTQYF. CDR3 DNA sequence: TGTGCCAGCAGCGTAGACGGCCACCCGGATACGCAGTATTTT.

This clonotype was counted only a few times. The chain employs TRBV12-3 or TRBV12-4 and TRBJ1-2; possible D gene TRBD1, 6 bases. The CDR3 is 13 residues long. Trimming shortened V by 6 bases and J by 8 bases, and 16 bases separated the two germline ends. The DNA of the CDR3 is TGTGCCAGCAGCCCCCCAGGGGATCGAGGCTACACCTTC. Translating gives CASSPPGDRGYTF.

The V and J genes are TRBV12-3 or TRBV12-4 and TRBJ2-2; D remains ambiguous. The CDR3 runs to 14 residues. Trimming stripped 2 bases from V and 0 bases from J, with 4 bases between. CDR3 in amino acids: CASSLSTNTGELFF. DNA for the CDR3: TGTGCCAGCAGTTTATCAACGAACACCGGGGAGCTGTTTTTT.

The rearrangement uses TRBV24-1 and TRBJ2-1; no clear D gene. Trimming removed 4 bases at V and 5 bases at J, with 14 bases between. The germline CDR1 and CDR2 sequences are KGHDR and SFDVKD. The CDR3 contains 15 residues. CDR3 sequence (DNA): TGTGCCACCAGTGACCCACACGGAGAGGACAATGAGCAGTTCTTC. It codes for CATSDPHGEDNEQFF.

V usage is TRBV12-3 or TRBV12-4 and J usage is TRBJ2-1; possibly TRBD2 for D (6 bases). Deletions cut 7 bases from V and 6 bases from J, with 22 bases between. The CDR3 has 16 amino acids. The CDR3 DNA is TGTGCCAGCACCCTAAGGGGAGCACTAGCTGGCAATGAGCAGTTCTTC. This sequence encodes CASTLRGALAGNEQFF.

The chain uses TRBV4-1 and TRBJ1-1; D is unresolved. CDR3 size: 16 residues. Per the germline V gene, CDR1 is MGHRA and CDR2 is YSYEKL. Trimming took 1 base from V and 1 from J, leaving 13 bases between them. The CDR3 DNA reads as TGCGCCAGCAGCCAAGCGTTGAAGGCCTCGAACACTGAAGCTTTCTTT. As protein: CASSQALKASNTEAFF.

V and J are TRBV9 and TRBJ2-7; D remains unclear. The V and J ends lost 3 bases and 2 bases respectively, with 9 bases between them. Germline V gene data show CDR1 as SGDLS and CDR2 as YYNGEE. The CDR3 sequence is 13 residues long. The DNA for the CDR3 is TGTGCCAGCAGCGGGACGCTTGCCTACGAGCAGTACTTC. It is translated as CASSGTLAYEQYF.

This sequence joins TRBV7-7 and TRBJ2-3, with TRBD2 matching over 11 bases. V gave up 2 bases and J gave up 2 bases; unmatched junction bases: 3. Germline V gene sequence: CDR1 SSHAT, CDR2 FNYEAQ (reference sequence). The CDR3 has 16 amino acids. DNA of the CDR3: TGTGCCAGCAGCTTATCTAGCGGGGGGCCCACAGATACGCAGTATTTT. Protein product: CASSLSSGGPTDTQYF.

The chain is built from TRBV11-2 and TRBJ2-5; 7 bases are a match to TRBD1. This CDR3 comprises 15 residues. CDR1 and CDR2 from the germline V gene are SGHAT and FQNNGV. Losses at the gene ends were 5 bases for V and 4 bases for J; bases not matched to a gene: 10. The CDR3 region is CASSQATGELETQYF. CDR3 nucleotide sequence: TGTGCCAGCAGCCAGGCTACAGGGGAATTAGAGACCCAGTACTTC.

This chain links TRBV5-1 with TRBJ1-1; D possibly corresponds to TRBD1 (6 bases). V was clipped by 4 bases and J by 3 bases, with 10 bases between them. The CDR3 contains 13 residues. From germline, CDR1 is SGHRS and CDR2 YFSETQ. Written as DNA, the CDR3 is TGCGCCAGCAGCGCGACAGGTTACACTGAAGCTTTCTTT. It yields the protein CASSATGYTEAFF.

For the CDR3, the DNA is TGTGCCAGTAGTTCTACGACTAGCGGTGCAGATACGCAGTATTTT. It yields the protein CASSSTTSGADTQYF. The chain combines TRBV19 with TRBJ2-3, with TRBD2 matching over 9 bases. Germline values: CDR1 LNHDA, CDR2 SQIVND (reference sequence). V lost 5 bases, J lost 4 bases, and 7 bases stayed unmatched. The CDR3 sequence is 15 residues long.